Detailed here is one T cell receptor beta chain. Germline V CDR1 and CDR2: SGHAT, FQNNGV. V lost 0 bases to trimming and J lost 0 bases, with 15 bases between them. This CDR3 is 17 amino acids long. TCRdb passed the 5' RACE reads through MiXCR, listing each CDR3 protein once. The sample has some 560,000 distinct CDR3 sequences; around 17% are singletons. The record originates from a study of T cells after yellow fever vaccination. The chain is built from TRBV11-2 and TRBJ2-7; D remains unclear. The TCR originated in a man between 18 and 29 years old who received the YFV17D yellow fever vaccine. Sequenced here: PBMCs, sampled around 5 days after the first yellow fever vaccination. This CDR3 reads CASSLEGLEGSSYEQYF. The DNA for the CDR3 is TGTGCCAGCAGCTTAGAAGGTTTGGAAGGCAGCTCCTACGAGCAGTACTTC.